This T cell receptor (beta chain) stems from a study of blood T cells in healthy people across ages. Germline V gene sequence: CDR1 DFQATT, CDR2 SNEGSKA (reference sequence). The CDR3 runs to 15 residues. Trimming removed 0 bases from V and 3 bases from J; junction bases left unmatched: 5. Aged roughly 6 to 90, donors were systemically healthy Caucasians from Russia. Extraction yielded at least 5.5 micrograms of total RNA per sample. The second PCR ran roughly 6 to 11 cycles with a sample-barcoded 5' primer and J-beta primers. A 12-random-nucleotide template-switch adaptor tagged each cDNA molecule. TCRdb reprocessed the 5' RACE reads via MiXCR and lists one record per CDR3 protein. This sample has fewer than 2,000,000 distinct CDR3 sequences, with 39% found just once.

Sequenced: blood. The chain is built from TRBV20-1 and TRBJ1-3; 7 nucleotides agree with TRBD1. The receptor comes from a human donor in good health. The CDR3 loop reads CSARDGRGSGNTIYF. As DNA, the CDR3 is TGCAGTGCTAGAGACGGCAGGGGGAGTGGAAACACCATATATTTT.